The rows below give T cell receptor beta chains drawn from one sample of a study of shared clonotypes between healthy human individuals. Assay used: immunoSEQ multiplex PCR; TCRdb lists only in-frame clones, some missing. The table lists about 1,800,000 clones, less than 95% of them singletons, with more than 0.95% in the top ten. The sample comprised naive CD8+ T cells sorted from blood. The origin of the receptors is a young man in good health. CDR3s include the opening cysteine and the closing phenylalanine or tryptophan. Each record gives: J gene, D gene, V gene, clone size, CDR3 DNA, CDR3 protein. A D gene is named only where the DNA matches it firmly. Expanded clones are given a class, and other clones once, few, many or no size at all.

TRBJ1-6	TRBD1	TRBV20-1	-	TGCAGTGCTAGGACAGGGCAGTTT	CSARTGQF
TRBJ1-2	-	TRBV7-9	few	TGTGCCAGCAGCTTAGGTGTGGGGTACGGAGGCTACACCTTC	CASSLGVGYGGYTF
TRBJ2-1	TRBD2	TRBV7-9	-	TGTGCCAGCAGCTTAGGTTTGACCGCGGGAGGCTTGTCCTACAATGAGCAGTTCTTC	CASSLGLTAGGLSYNEQFF
TRBJ2-7	-	TRBV27	once	TGTGCCAGCAGGCCCCCGGGACAAATTTCCCTCTACGAGCAGTACTTC	CASRPPGQISLYEQYF
TRBJ2-7	TRBD1	TRBV2	-	TGTGCCAGCACCCCGGGACAGTCCTACGAGCAGTACTTC	CASTPGQSYEQYF
TRBJ2-7	-	TRBV7-9	-	TGTGCCAGCAGCTTAAGGCCTTCTGGACCCCTTGGCGAGCAGTACTTC	CASSLRPSGPLGEQYF
TRBJ1-1	-	TRBV27	-	TGTGCCAGCTCGAAACCGGGGGCTGAAGCTTTCTTT	CASSKPGAEAFF
TRBJ2-1	-	TRBV9	once	TGTGCCAGCAGCGTAGGTCTAGGCTACAATGAGCAGTTCTTC	CASSVGLGYNEQFF
TRBJ2-7	-	TRBV15	-	TGTGCCACCAGCGCAGAGAGGGACCTCTCCTACGAGCAGTACTTC	CATSAERDLSYEQYF
TRBJ2-3	TRBD2	TRBV2	once	TGTGCCAGCATGGGGACTAGCGGGAGTCCGGATACGCAGTATTTT	CASMGTSGSPDTQYF
TRBJ1-2	-	TRBV6-1	once	TGTGCAGGGACTTATAACTATGGTGGCTACACCTTC	CAGTYNYGGYTF
TRBJ1-2	-	TRBV4-1	-	TGCGCCAGCAGCCAAGTGGGGACCGCGAACTATGGCTACACCTTC	CASSQVGTANYGYTF
TRBJ2-1	-	TRBV19	-	TGTGCCAGTAGTATATGGTCAGACTCCTACAATGAGCAGTTCTTC	CASSIWSDSYNEQFF
TRBJ2-5	-	TRBV7-9	-	TGTGCCAGCAGCTCACCATACGGGAACCAAGAGACCCAGTACTTC	CASSSPYGNQETQYF
TRBJ2-3	TRBD2	TRBV5-6	-	TGTGCCAGCAGCGGGACTAGATGGTCTAGCACAGATACGCAGTATTTT	CASSGTRWSSTDTQYF
TRBJ2-7	-	TRBV13	-	TGTGCCAGCAGCTCCACAGGGGAGGACTACGAGCAGTACTTC	CASSSTGEDYEQYF
TRBJ2-7	TRBD2	TRBV11-2	-	TGTGCCAGCAGCTTTTCAGCGGGGGAGCAGTACTTC	CASSFSAGEQYF
TRBJ1-6	TRBD1	TRBV11-2	-	TGTGCCAGCAGCTTAGAAATGGGACAGGACTCCTATAATTCACCCCTCCACTTT	CASSLEMGQDSYNSPLHF
TRBJ2-1	-	TRBV13	-	TGTGCCAGCAGCCCCAATGGGGGGGCAATCTACAATGAGCAGTTCTTC	CASSPNGGAIYNEQFF
TRBJ2-7	-	TRBV27	once	TGTGCCAGCAGTTTGATTGCAGAACGTAGCTCCTACGAGCAGTACTTC	CASSLIAERSSYEQYF
TRBJ2-4	TRBD2	TRBV7-8	-	TGTGCCAGCAGCCCAGGGACTAGCGCGGGCATTCAGTACTTC	CASSPGTSAGIQYF
TRBJ1-2	TRBD1	TRBV6-6	-	TGTGCCAGCAGCCCCCAGACAGGGTCCTATGGCTACACCTTC	CASSPQTGSYGYTF
TRBJ1-1	TRBD1	TRBV5-1	-	TGCGCCAGCAGCTTGCTAGGACAGGGTGGCACTGAAGCTTTCTTT	CASSLLGQGGTEAFF
TRBJ1-1	-	TRBV28	-	TGTGCCAGCATCTTTACCGGGACTCTCATGAACACTGAAGCTTTCTTT	CASIFTGTLMNTEAFF
TRBJ2-1	TRBD1	TRBV7-9	-	TGTGCCAGCAGCTTCTCCCAGGGGGCCTACAATGAGCAGTTCTTC	CASSFSQGAYNEQFF
TRBJ2-1	-	TRBV4-3	-	TGCGCCAGCAGCCAAGGGGTCCTGGGTTACAATGAGCAGTTCTTC	CASSQGVLGYNEQFF
TRBJ2-7	-	TRBV25-1	once	TGTGCCAGCAGTGAATTGGGATTGTACGAGCAGTACTTC	CASSELGLYEQYF
TRBJ2-7	-	TRBV7-9	-	TGTGCCAGCACGACTATAACCTACGAGCAGTACTTC	CASTTITYEQYF
TRBJ2-1	TRBD2	TRBV6-5	-	TGTGCCAGCAGGCCAGGACTAGCGGTTTACAATGAGCAGTTCTTC	CASRPGLAVYNEQFF
TRBJ1-5	TRBD1	TRBV2	-	TGTGCCAGCCAAAGGACAGGGGGCTTACAGCCCCAGCATTTT	CASQRTGGLQPQHF
TRBJ2-3	TRBD2	TRBV7-9	-	TGTGCCAGCAGCTTAAAGAGTGGGACTACCTTCACAGATACGCAGTATTTT	CASSLKSGTTFTDTQYF
TRBJ1-1	-	TRBV5-6	-	TGTGCCAGCAGCTTGTGGGCGGGCGCTGAAGCTTTCTTT	CASSLWAGAEAFF
TRBJ2-1	TRBD2	TRBV7-2	-	TGTGCCAGCAGCCGGACTAGCGGGAGTGAAGGGATAAACAATGAGCAGTTCTTC	CASSRTSGSEGINNEQFF
TRBJ2-7	-	TRBV27	-	TGTGCCAGCAGTTTATCTATTCGACAGTACAAGTACGAGCAGTACTTC	CASSLSIRQYKYEQYF
TRBJ1-1	TRBD1	TRBV19	-	TGTGCCAGTAGTTTACAGGGGAGGGGGAACACTGAAGCTTTCTTT	CASSLQGRGNTEAFF
TRBJ2-7	TRBD2	TRBV19	-	TGTGCCAGTAGACAAGGACTAGACTACGAGCAGTACTTC	CASRQGLDYEQYF
TRBJ2-1	TRBD2	TRBV4-1	once	TGCGCCAGCAGCCAAGATCCGGGGGAGGGCAGGAGTGAGCAGTTCTTC	CASSQDPGEGRSEQFF
TRBJ2-1	-	TRBV9	-	TGTGCCAGCAGCGTCGATTCCTACAATGAGCAGTTCTTC	CASSVDSYNEQFF
TRBJ2-7	-	TRBV7-9	-	TGTGCCAGCAGCAGAAGCTTGGACTACGAGCAGTACTTC	CASSRSLDYEQYF
TRBJ2-3	TRBD1	TRBV29-1	-	TGCAGCGTTGAAGATGGAGACAGGGAAGATACGCAGTATTTT	CSVEDGDREDTQYF
TRBJ1-4	-	TRBV28	-	TGTGCCAGCAGTCACGGGGAAGCAACTAATGAAAAACTGTTTTTT	CASSHGEATNEKLFF
TRBJ1-1	TRBD1	TRBV10-3	-	TGTGCCATCAGTGACGTAGACAGGGGCACTGAAGCTTTCTTT	CAISDVDRGTEAFF
TRBJ1-6	-	TRBV6-5	-	TGTGCCAGCAGTTACGAGGAGGGGTCAACACCCCTCCACTTT	CASSYEEGSTPLHF
TRBJ2-2	-	TRBV6-5	-	TGTGCCAGCAGCCCTCACACAGGGAGCGGGGAGCTGTTTTTT	CASSPHTGSGELFF
TRBJ2-5	-	TRBV27	-	TGTGCCAGCAGTTTATACCCCCCCCTAGACAGAGAGGGCGGAGAGACCCAGTACTTC	CASSLYPPLDREGGETQYF